This T cell receptor beta chain was captured in a study of OX40 agonist ivuxolimab in advanced cancers. Study context: Ivuxolimab was delivered to patients intravenously every 2 weeks at doses spanning 0.01 to 10 mg/kg. Participants averaged approximately 65 years of age (range about 23 to 80) and were less than 85% male.

Germline CDR1 and CDR2: ENHRY and SYGVKD. The CDR3 sequence is 15 residues long. J was trimmed by 7 bases and V by 3 bases; bases with no gene match: 11. This clone was recorded once. Its antigen is not identified. Study-wide results and caveats: Doses of 0.1 to 3.0 mg/kg were accompanied by clonal expansion of CD4+ and CD8+ blood T cells by week 6.

Profiling relied on immunoSEQ multiplex PCR, and the TCRdb table lists in-frame clones only, not all of them. This table has tens of thousands of clones, about 92% appearing once. This sequence joins TRBV10-3 and TRBJ1-1; 7 bases fit TRBD1. Sequenced here: CD4+ or CD8+ T cells sorted from blood, sampled in a trial of the OX40 agonist ivuxolimab. The TCR comes from an adult with an advanced solid tumor such as melanoma, head and neck, liver or kidney cancer. The CDR3 nucleotides are TGTGCCATCAGTGATGCAGGGGGTCCGAGCAATGAAGCTTTCTTT. Translated, it gives CAISDAGGPSNEAFF.